The 14 T cell receptor beta chains reported below all come from one sample, sequenced in a study of control samples from healthy donors and cancer patients. Generated by immunoSEQ multiplex PCR, the TCRdb table keeps only in-frame clones and is missing some. The table shows tens of thousands of clones, with roughly 89% occurring only once. The material sequenced was PBMCs. These receptors originate from a middle-aged man with colorectal cancer.

The J gene is TRBJ2-7, the V gene TRBV30, with a tentative D call TRBD2 (5 bases). The CDR3 spans 11 residues. Germline V gene lookup returns CDR1 GTSNPN and CDR2 SVGIG (reference sequence). Trimming removed 2 bases from V and 5 bases from J, with 7 bases in between. CDR3 in DNA: TGTGCCTGGAGTCCTAGCCACGAGCAGTACTTC. Protein: CAWSPSHEQYF. The full variable domain, in which reference TRBV30 and TRBJ2-7 provide the parts outside the CDR3, is SQTIHQWPATLVQPVGSPLSLECTVEGTSNPNLYWYRQAAGRGLQLLFYSVGIGQISSEVPQNLSASRPQDRQFILSSKKLLLSDSGFYLCAWSPSHEQYFGPGTRLTVT.

The rearrangement uses TRBV19 and TRBJ2-7; 8 bases match TRBD1. Germline trimming cut 3 bases from V and 6 bases from J; bases unmatched to any gene: 10. The CDR3 totals 15 residues. Germline V gene sequence: CDR1 LNHDA, CDR2 SQIVND (reference sequence). DNA of the CDR3: TGTGCCAGTAGTATCCGGGGACAAGGACAGGGCGAGCAGTACTTC. This encodes CASSIRGQGQGEQYF.

The chain links TRBV15 to TRBJ2-1, with 12 bases that match TRBD2. The CDR3 is 17 residues long. From germline, CDR1 is LNHNV and CDR2 YYDKDF (reference sequence). Trimming took 3 bases from V and 8 from J; bases not matched to a gene: 11. CDR3 protein: CATSSSQGLAGGDEQFF. The CDR3 region has the DNA TGTGCCACCAGCAGTTCCCAGGGGCTAGCGGGAGGGGATGAGCAGTTCTTC.

This rearrangement joins TRBV5-8 to TRBJ2-7; no reliable D call. The V end was cut by 2 bases, the J end by 2 bases, with 14 bases between. Germline loops: CDR1 SGHTS, CDR2 YDEGEE. The CDR3 is made up of 15 amino acids. This chain's CDR3 is CASSFATAFTYEQYF. Written as DNA, the CDR3 is TGTGCCAGCAGCTTTGCTACAGCGTTTACCTACGAGCAGTACTTC.

The rearrangement links TRBV14 to TRBJ2-7; a possible D gene is TRBD2 (6 bases). The CDR3 is 14 residues long. Trimming took off 1 base at V and 6 bases at J, with 13 bases between the two ends. Looked up from germline, CDR1 is SGHDN and CDR2 is FVKESK. CDR3 protein: CASSQGTARGEQYF. As DNA, the CDR3 is TGTGCCAGCAGCCAAGGGACGGCGCGGGGCGAGCAGTACTTC.

A few counts support this clone. The chain employs TRBV7-9 and TRBJ1-2, with D tentatively TRBD1 (5 bases). The CDR3 length is 14 residues. V shed 5 bases and J shed 9 bases, with 19 bases lying between them. Germline CDR1 and CDR2: SEHNR and FQNEAQ (reference sequence). The CDR3: CASSPRWAGTRYTF. In DNA form, the CDR3 reads TGTGCCAGCAGCCCCCGGTGGGCGGGGACTCGCTACACCTTC.

V usage is TRBV19 and J usage is TRBJ2-1, with 11 bases that match TRBD2. The germline CDR1 and CDR2 sequences are LNHDA and SQIVND (reference sequence). J gave up 7 bases and V 5 bases, and 10 bases lay outside the gene matches. CDR3 length: 16 residues. The CDR3 nucleotides read TGTGCCAGTAGTTCTTTCACTAGCGGGAGAAGGAATGAGCAGTTCTTC. Protein sequence: CASSSFTSGRRNEQFF.

The CDR3 is CSVDRTGKLFF. The CDR3 DNA reads as TGCAGCGTTGACCGCACTGGAAAACTGTTTTTT. V usage is TRBV29-1 and J usage is TRBJ1-4; no reliable D call. The V end lost 3 bases, the J end lost 10 bases, and 9 bases lay between the germline ends. There are 11 residues in the CDR3. Per the germline V gene, CDR1 is SQVTM and CDR2 is ANQGSEA.

V gene TRBV4-3 combines with J gene TRBJ1-2; TRBD1 matches 8 bases. CDR1 and CDR2 from the germline V gene are LGHNA and YSLEER. J was trimmed by 4 bases and V by 4 bases; bases with no gene match: 17. The CDR3 totals 18 residues. The CDR3 sequence is CASSPSQGQVPGVYGYTF. The CDR3 nucleotides are TGCGCCAGCAGCCCTTCCCAGGGACAGGTCCCCGGTGTCTATGGCTACACCTTC.

In its sample, this clone was seen a few times. V gene TRBV19 combines with J gene TRBJ2-2; no reliable D call. Germline loops: CDR1 LNHDA, CDR2 SQIVND (reference sequence). This CDR3 comprises 14 residues. Trimming pared 6 bases from V and 1 base from J, leaving 9 bases between. The CDR3 loop is CASRSDKNTGELFF. The CDR3, as DNA: TGTGCCAGTAGGAGCGACAAGAACACCGGGGAGCTGTTTTTT.

J is TRBJ2-5 and V is TRBV24-1; TRBD1 matches at 8 bases. The CDR3 spans 18 residues. Germline V CDR1 and CDR2: KGHDR, SFDVKD. J was trimmed by 2 bases and V by 1 base; bases with no gene match: 11. Here the CDR3 reads CATSDFFQGAVRQETQYF. In DNA form, the CDR3 reads TGTGCCACCAGTGATTTTTTCCAGGGGGCGGTACGACAAGAGACCCAGTACTTC.

The chain carries TRBV14 and TRBJ2-5; D remains ambiguous. Trimming removed 4 bases at V and 6 bases at J, with 12 bases between. Germline assignment: CDR1 SGHDN and CDR2 FVKESK. This CDR3 region has 13 residues. The CDR3 DNA is TGTGCCAGCAGCCGGAAATTATGTCAGACCCAGTACTTC. As protein: CASSRKLCQTQYF. Based on the CDR3 plus reference TRBV14 and TRBJ2-5, the full variable domain is EAGVTQFPSHSVIEKGQTVTLRCDPISGHDNLYWYRRVMGKEIKFLLHFVKESKQDESGMPNNRFLAERTGGTYSTLKVQPAELEDSGVYFCASSRKLCQTQYFGPGTRLLVL.

The V and J genes are TRBV24-1 and TRBJ2-5, with TRBD2 identical over 7 bases. Germline V gives CDR1 KGHDR, CDR2 SFDVKD. This CDR3 comprises 16 residues. The trim removed 1 base at V and 0 bases at J, leaving 4 bases unmatched. The CDR3 nucleotides read TGTGCCACCAGTGATTTATGGCGGGGGAACCAAGAGACCCAGTACTTC. Translated, it gives CATSDLWRGNQETQYF.

The chain's CDR3 is CATSDPRQPQETQYF. The DNA of the CDR3 is TGTGCCACCAGTGATCCGCGACAGCCTCAAGAGACCCAGTACTTC. V and J are TRBV24-1 and TRBJ2-5; tentatively, D is TRBD1 (5 bases). The CDR3 has 15 amino acids. CDR1 KGHDR and CDR2 SFDVKD come from the germline V gene. Trimming cost V 3 bases and J 2 bases, with 12 bases left between them.